The entry below gives a single T cell receptor beta chain sequence along with its context. The junction had 7 bases not matched to a gene; V was cut back by 3 bases and J by 6 bases. Germline V CDR1 and CDR2: LGHDT, YNNKEL (reference sequence). This CDR3 has 15 residues. TCRdb keeps only in-frame clones here, not all; method: immunoSEQ multiplex PCR. This repertoire shows hundreds of thousands of clones, just under 85% found once; its top ten account for 8.9%. The sample comes from a study of blood T cell repertoires in COVID-19. Sequenced material: peripheral blood. This TCR came from an elderly man with acute or convalescent COVID-19. The rearrangement joins TRBV3-1 (or the pseudogene TRBV3-2) to TRBJ2-4; 8 bases are a match to TRBD1. DNA of the CDR3: TGTGCCAGCAGCCACCTGACAGGGGTGGGAAACATTCAGTACTTC. Protein sequence: CASSHLTGVGNIQYF.